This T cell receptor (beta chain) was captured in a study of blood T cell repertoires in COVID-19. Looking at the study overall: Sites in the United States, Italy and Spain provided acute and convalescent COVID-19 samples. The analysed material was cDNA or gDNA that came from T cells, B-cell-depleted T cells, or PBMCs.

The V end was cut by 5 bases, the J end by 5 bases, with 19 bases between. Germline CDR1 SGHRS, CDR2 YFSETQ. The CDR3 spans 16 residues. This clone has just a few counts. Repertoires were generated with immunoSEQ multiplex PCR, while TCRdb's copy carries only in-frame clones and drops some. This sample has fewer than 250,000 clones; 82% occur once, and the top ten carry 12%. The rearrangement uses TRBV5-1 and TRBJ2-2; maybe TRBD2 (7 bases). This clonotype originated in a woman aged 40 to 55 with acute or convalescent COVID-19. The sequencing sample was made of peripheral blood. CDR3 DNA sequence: TGCGCCAGCAGTTCTCTGGCGCGGGGGCCGACCGGGGAGCTGTTTTTT. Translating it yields CASSSLARGPTGELFF. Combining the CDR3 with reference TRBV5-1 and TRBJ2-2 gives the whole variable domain KAGVTQTPRYLIKTRGQQVTLSCSPISGHRSVSWYQQTPGQGLQFLFEYFSETQRNKGNFPGRFSGRQFSNSRSEMNVSTLELGDSALYLCASSSLARGPTGELFFGEGSRLTVL.